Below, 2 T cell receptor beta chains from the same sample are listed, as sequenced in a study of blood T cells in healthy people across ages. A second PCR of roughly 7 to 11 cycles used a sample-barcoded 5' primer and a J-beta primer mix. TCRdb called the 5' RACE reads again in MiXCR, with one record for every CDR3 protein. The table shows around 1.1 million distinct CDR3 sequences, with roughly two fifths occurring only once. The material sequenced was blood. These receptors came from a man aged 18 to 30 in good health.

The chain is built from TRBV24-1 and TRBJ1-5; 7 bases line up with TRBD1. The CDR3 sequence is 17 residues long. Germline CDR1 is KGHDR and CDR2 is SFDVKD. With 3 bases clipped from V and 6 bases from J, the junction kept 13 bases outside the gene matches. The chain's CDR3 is CATSDRATGLKSQPQHF. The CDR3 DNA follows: TGTGCCACCAGTGATCGGGCGACAGGGTTGAAGAGTCAGCCCCAGCATTTT.

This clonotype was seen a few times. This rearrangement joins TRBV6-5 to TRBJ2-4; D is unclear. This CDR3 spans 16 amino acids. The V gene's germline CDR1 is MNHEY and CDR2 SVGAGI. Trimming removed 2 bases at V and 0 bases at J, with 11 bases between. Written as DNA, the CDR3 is TGTGCCAGCAGTTACCCCGATCTACTAGCCAAAAACATTCAGTACTTC. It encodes CASSYPDLLAKNIQYF.